This T cell receptor (beta chain) came from a study of cytomegalovirus exposure and HLA in healthy donors. Study conclusions and caveats: Apart from CMV serostatus, no immune exposure information was available.

This clone was seen a few times. The antigen remains unidentified. With 5 bases clipped from V and 1 base from J, the junction kept 4 bases outside the gene matches. This CDR3 comprises 14 residues. Looked up from germline, CDR1 is SEHNR and CDR2 is FQNEAQ (reference sequence). The PCR employed 60 Vbeta primers together with 13 Jbeta primers. Using immunoSEQ multiplex PCR, the repertoire was profiled, and TCRdb retains in-frame clones only, with some absent. The sample has 150,000 to 200,000 clones, under 90% seen once. The chain couples TRBV7-9 to TRBJ1-1, with TRBD1 matching over 7 bases. This TCR was sampled from a man aged 18 to 30 in good health and CMV-seronegative. Sequencing input: PBMCs. The CDR3 DNA reads TGTGCCAGCAGCCAGGGACAGAGGAACACTGAAGCTTTCTTT. It encodes CASSQGQRNTEAFF.